Below, 10 T cell receptor beta chains from the same sample are listed, as sequenced in a study of blood T cell repertoires in COVID-19. Measured with immunoSEQ multiplex PCR; TCRdb has only the in-frame clones, and not every one. The sample has 170,000 or so clones, roughly 89% seen once. The specimen was peripheral blood. Source of these receptors: a woman aged 18-35 years who had recovered from COVID-19.

The chain employs TRBV3-1 (or the pseudogene TRBV3-2) and TRBJ2-1; 11 positions agree with TRBD2. With 0 bases clipped from V and 3 bases from J, the junction kept 4 bases outside the gene matches. CDR1 is LGHDT and CDR2 is YNNKEL in the germline V gene (reference sequence). This CDR3 has 17 amino acids. CDR3 DNA sequence: TGTGCCAGCAGCCAAGAACTAGCGGGAGTCGGCTACAATGAGCAGTTCTTC. It is translated as CASSQELAGVGYNEQFF.

J is TRBJ2-3 and V is TRBV5-1; 7 nucleotides line up with TRBD2. Per germline, CDR1 SGHRS and CDR2 YFSETQ. The junction had 4 bases not matched to a gene; V was cut back by 2 bases and J by 1 base. The CDR3 is 15 residues long. CDR3 nucleotides: TGCGCCAGCAGCTTTGGCGGGAGCCGCACAGATACGCAGTATTTT. It translates to CASSFGGSRTDTQYF.

This chain links TRBV5-1 with TRBJ1-1, with a weak D call TRBD1 (5 bases). This CDR3 is 16 amino acids long. Per the germline V gene, CDR1 is SGHRS and CDR2 is YFSETQ. Trimming left V 4 bases short and J 0 bases short, with 16 bases between. The CDR3 reads CASSRDFGTMNTEAFF. DNA for the CDR3: TGCGCCAGCAGCCGGGACTTTGGCACCATGAACACTGAAGCTTTCTTT.

The V call is TRBV19, the J call TRBJ2-5; D possibly corresponds to TRBD2 (5 bases). Trimming took off 6 bases at V and 4 bases at J, with 12 bases between the two ends. Germline loops: CDR1 LNHDA, CDR2 SQIVND (reference sequence). The CDR3 covers 13 residues. In nucleotides, the CDR3 is TGTGCCAGTAGCAGAAGGGAGCGAGAGACCCAGTACTTC. Translation: CASSRRERETQYF.

The V gene is TRBV18, the J gene TRBJ2-5; D is uncertain. The CDR3 spans 14 residues. Between the trimmed V and J ends, which lost 3 bases and 2 bases, there was a span of 10 bases. Per the germline V gene, CDR1 is KGHSH and CDR2 is LQKENI. CDR3 amino acids: CASSPGGVQETQYF. The CDR3 DNA follows: TGTGCCAGCTCACCGGGTGGAGTTCAAGAGACCCAGTACTTC.

The chain carries TRBV21-1 and TRBJ1-5; the tabulated D call, TRBD1, remains unverified against the DNA. TRBV21-1 is recorded as a pseudogene. This CDR3 has 14 amino acids. The CDR3 nucleotides read TGTGCCAGCAGCAATCACAGGAGCAATCAGCCCCAGCATTTT. Protein product: CASSNHRSNQPQHF.

J is TRBJ1-3 and V is TRBV15, with TRBD1 as a possible D gene (5 bases). The CDR3 covers 20 residues. Germline loops: CDR1 LNHNV, CDR2 YYDKDF (reference sequence). Trimming pared 0 bases from V and 0 bases from J, leaving 21 bases between. Here the CDR3 DNA reads TGTGCCACCAGCAGAGATCGGCCCTTATGGGGGGAGACCTCTGGAAACACCATATATTTT. This codes for CATSRDRPLWGETSGNTIYF.

Comment on this clone: A junction end diverges from the germline sequence, so it may reflect a read error. The chain uses TRBV6-5 and TRBJ1-2; tentative D call: TRBD1 (5 bases). Germline assignment: CDR1 MNHEY and CDR2 SVGAGI. This CDR3 is built from 13 residues. CDR3 sequence (DNA): TGTGCCAGCAGTTACTCGACGGCCGGGACTCCCATTTTC. It codes for CASSYSTAGTPIF.

The chain combines TRBV5-1 with TRBJ1-1; 10 bases are shared with TRBD1. This CDR3 has 15 residues. Germline V gene lookup returns CDR1 SGHRS and CDR2 YFSETQ. Trimming at V came to 0 bases and at J to 6 bases, leaving 5 bases not matched to a gene. CDR3 sequence: CASSLAETGGPEAFF. CDR3 sequence (DNA): TGCGCCAGCAGCTTGGCGGAGACAGGGGGCCCTGAAGCTTTCTTT. Based on the CDR3 plus reference TRBV5-1 and TRBJ1-1, the full variable domain is KAGVTQTPRYLIKTRGQQVTLSCSPISGHRSVSWYQQTPGQGLQFLFEYFSETQRNKGNFPGRFSGRQFSNSRSEMNVSTLELGDSALYLCASSLAETGGPEAFFGQGTRLTVV.

The genes are TRBV4-1 and TRBJ1-6; 10 bases fit TRBD1. CDR1 is MGHRA, CDR2 YSYEKL, per germline. The V and J ends lost 6 bases and 9 bases, in that order; junction bases with no gene match: 2. This CDR3 is built from 13 residues. In nucleotides, the CDR3 is TGCGCCAGCAGGGACAGGGGGACTTCACCCCTCCACTTT. It encodes CASRDRGTSPLHF.